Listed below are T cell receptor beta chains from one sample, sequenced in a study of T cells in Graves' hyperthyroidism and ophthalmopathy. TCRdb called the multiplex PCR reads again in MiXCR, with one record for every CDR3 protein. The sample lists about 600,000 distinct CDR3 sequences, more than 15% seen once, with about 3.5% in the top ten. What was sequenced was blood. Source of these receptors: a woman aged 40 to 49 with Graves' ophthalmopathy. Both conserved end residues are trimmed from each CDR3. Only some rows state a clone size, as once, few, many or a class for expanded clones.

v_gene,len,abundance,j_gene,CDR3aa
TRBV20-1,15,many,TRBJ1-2,SARDSLSWGSSYGYT
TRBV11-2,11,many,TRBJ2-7,ASSLQVPYEQY
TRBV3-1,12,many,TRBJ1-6,ASSRDTTHSPLH
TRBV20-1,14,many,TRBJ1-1,SAREPKGIMNTEAF
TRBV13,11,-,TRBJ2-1,ASSLFPVDEQF
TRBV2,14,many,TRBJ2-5,ASCGSGSRKQETQY
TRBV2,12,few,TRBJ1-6,ASSLNMGGSPLH
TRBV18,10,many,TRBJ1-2,ASSPYTGDYT
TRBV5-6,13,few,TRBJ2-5,ASSYDRTVQETQY
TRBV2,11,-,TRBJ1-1,ASSGQGAGEAF
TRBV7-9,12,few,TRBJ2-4,ASSTAGAKNIQY
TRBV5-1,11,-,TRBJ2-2,ASSLEGLRELF
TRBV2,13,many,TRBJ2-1,ASSETLVRGNEQF
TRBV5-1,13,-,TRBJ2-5,ASSPAGGLAETQY
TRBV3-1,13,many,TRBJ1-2,ASSHLDRGGYGYT
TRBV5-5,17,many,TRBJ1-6,ASSLRWAGKIVSHSPLH
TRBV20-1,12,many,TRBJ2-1,SARRTSGNNEQF
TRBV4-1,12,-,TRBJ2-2,ASSQGRGRGELF
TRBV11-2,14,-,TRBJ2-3,ASSQVARLAQDTQY
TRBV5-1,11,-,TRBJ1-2,ASRLQENYGYT
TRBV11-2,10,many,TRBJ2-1,ASSLPGYEQF
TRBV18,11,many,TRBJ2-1,ASSPSLTNEQF